This TCR beta chain derives from a study of cytomegalovirus exposure and HLA in healthy donors. Findings and caveats of the study: Listed as cytomegalovirus-associated were roughly 180 TCR beta chains.

This clone showed up just a few times. The antigen remains undetermined. The V and J ends lost 5 bases and 4 bases respectively, with 11 bases between them. Germline values: CDR1 GTSNPN, CDR2 SVGIG (reference sequence). The CDR3 length is 12 residues. Each donor was healthy, and each was a bone marrow donor. The PCR was carried out with 60 Vbeta primers and 13 Jbeta primers. Sequencing used immunoSEQ multiplex PCR; TCRdb keeps in-frame clones, though not all of them. The sample contains 150,000 to 200,000 clones, 75% to 90% of which appear only once. This clonotype was obtained from a man between 45 and 60 years old in good health and CMV-seropositive. The chain links TRBV30 to TRBJ1-2, with unresolved D. The source material was PBMCs. As DNA, the CDR3 is TGTGCCTGGTTAATCCCGAGCTATGGCTACACCTTC. Amino acid sequence: CAWLIPSYGYTF.